This is a list of T cell receptor beta chains from one sample in a study of T cells in Graves' hyperthyroidism and ophthalmopathy. TCRdb redid the calling of the multiplex PCR reads with MiXCR, one entry per CDR3 protein. The sample contains about 640,000 distinct CDR3 sequences, about 20% of which appear only once. Sequencing was performed on blood. Every receptor here comes from a man younger than 40 with Graves' ophthalmopathy. CDR3s include the opening cysteine and the closing phenylalanine or tryptophan. Clone size is stated in some rows and not others, as once, few, many or a class when expanded.

TRBJ1-1 | TRBV28 | many | CASSFRTGYTEAFF
TRBJ2-2 | TRBV12-3/TRBV12-4 | NA | CASRTFSWGTGELFF
TRBJ2-4 | TRBV11-2 | many | CASSLEWTAKNIQYF
TRBJ2-5 | TRBV24-1 | NA | CATSDPGLAGGPETQYF
TRBJ1-1 | TRBV7-2 | NA | CASSQGRGRAFF
TRBJ2-3 | TRBV24-1 | few | CATSDSGRGTADTQYF
TRBJ1-2 | TRBV30 | many | CALPGQEANYGYTF
TRBJ2-1 | TRBV7-9 | few | CASSLGRPRGVYNEQFF
TRBJ1-5 | TRBV6-1 | NA | CASSEAGGVAQPQHF
TRBJ1-2 | TRBV6-5 | NA | CASSYLLPGQGDYGYTF
TRBJ2-5 | TRBV28 | NA | CASNPHSGLLGTQETQYF
TRBJ2-1 | TRBV5-1 | many | CASSLPENNEQFF
TRBJ2-7 | TRBV10-3 | NA | CAISGDMAEQYF
TRBJ2-7 | TRBV2 | many | CASPRMAGAHEYF
TRBJ1-1 | TRBV19 | few | CASTTTGFAEAFF
TRBJ1-4 | TRBV14 | NA | CASSQAGTYSEKLFF
TRBJ1-1 | TRBV28 | many | CASSAAGGTTEAFF
TRBJ2-3 | TRBV2 | many | CASLRDWPTSTDTQYF
TRBJ2-7 | TRBV11-2 | many | CASSSRTGTSGEQYF
TRBJ1-1 | TRBV25-1 | few | CASSPWRTGGLGPMNTEAFF
TRBJ2-7 | TRBV5-4 | NA | CASSQEGLAGGYSYEQYF
TRBJ2-1 | TRBV5-1 | many | CASSTSGRAPNEQFF
TRBJ2-3 | TRBV4-3 | many | CASSQDRGATDTQYF
TRBJ2-7 | TRBV7-8 | many | CASSLALGTAYEQYF
TRBJ2-1 | TRBV14 | NA | CASSLSIGRSSYNEQFF
TRBJ2-3 | TRBV5-4 | NA | CASSDQLGTDTQYF
TRBJ1-5 | TRBV12-3/TRBV12-4 | NA | CASSGTQNQPQHF
TRBJ2-1 | TRBV18 | many | CASSPRDTNNEQFF
TRBJ2-1 | TRBV24-1 | many | CATSDLGVANNEQFF
TRBJ1-6 | TRBV6-1 | NA | CASSQGGYNSPLHF
TRBJ2-1 | TRBV9 | few | CASSVGEVRQSSYNEQFF
TRBJ1-2 | TRBV12-3/TRBV12-4 | few | CASREIGGGYTF
TRBJ2-7 | TRBV7-9 | NA | CASSPLQSYEQYF
TRBJ1-1 | TRBV12-3/TRBV12-4 | few | CASRLTGQRFRTEAFF
TRBJ2-1 | TRBV27 | few | CASRNSGRGEQFF
TRBJ1-5 | TRBV9 | once | CASSVAGAVNQPQHF
TRBJ1-5 | TRBV27 | NA | CASRKGGLNQPQHF
TRBJ1-2 | TRBV19 | few | CASSAHPWVYGYTF
TRBJ2-1 | TRBV12-3/TRBV12-4 | NA | CASSYGSGSNEQFF